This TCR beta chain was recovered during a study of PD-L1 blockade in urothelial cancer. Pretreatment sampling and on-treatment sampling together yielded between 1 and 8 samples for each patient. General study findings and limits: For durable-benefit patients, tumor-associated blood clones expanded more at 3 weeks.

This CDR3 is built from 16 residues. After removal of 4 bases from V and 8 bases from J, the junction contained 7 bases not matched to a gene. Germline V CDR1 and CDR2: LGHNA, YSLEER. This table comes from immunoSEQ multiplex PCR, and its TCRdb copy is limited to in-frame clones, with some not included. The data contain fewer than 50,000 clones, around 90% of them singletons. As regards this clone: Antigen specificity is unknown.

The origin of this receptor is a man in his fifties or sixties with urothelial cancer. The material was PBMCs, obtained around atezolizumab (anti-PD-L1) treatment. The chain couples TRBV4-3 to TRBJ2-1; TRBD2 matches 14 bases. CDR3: CASSRMTSGGADEQFF. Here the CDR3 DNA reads TGCGCCAGCAGCCGAATGACTAGCGGGGGGGCGGATGAGCAGTTCTTC.